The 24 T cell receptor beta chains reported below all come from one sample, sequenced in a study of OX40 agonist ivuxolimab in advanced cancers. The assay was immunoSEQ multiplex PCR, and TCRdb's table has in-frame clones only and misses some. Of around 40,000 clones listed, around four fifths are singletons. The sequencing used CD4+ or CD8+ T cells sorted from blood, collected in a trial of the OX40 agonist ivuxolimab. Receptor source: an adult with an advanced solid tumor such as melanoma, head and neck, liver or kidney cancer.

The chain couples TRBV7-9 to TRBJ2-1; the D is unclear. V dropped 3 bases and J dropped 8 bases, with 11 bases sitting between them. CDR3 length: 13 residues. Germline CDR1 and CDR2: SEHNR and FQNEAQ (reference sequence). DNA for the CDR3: TGTGCCAGCAGCTTGTCTAGAGTGGATGAGCAGTTCTTC. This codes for CASSLSRVDEQFF.

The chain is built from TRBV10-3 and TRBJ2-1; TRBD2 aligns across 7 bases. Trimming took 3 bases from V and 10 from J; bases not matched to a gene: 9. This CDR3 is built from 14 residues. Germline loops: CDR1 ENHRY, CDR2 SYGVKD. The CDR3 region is CAISDATSLLEQFF. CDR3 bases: TGTGCCATCAGTGATGCGACTAGCCTACTGGAGCAGTTCTTC.

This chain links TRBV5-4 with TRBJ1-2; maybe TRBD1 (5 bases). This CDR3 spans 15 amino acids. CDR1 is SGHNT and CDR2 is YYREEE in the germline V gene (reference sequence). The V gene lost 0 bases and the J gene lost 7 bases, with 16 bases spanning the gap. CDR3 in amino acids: CASSLDFHGASGYTF. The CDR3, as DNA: TGTGCCAGCAGCTTGGATTTCCACGGGGCTAGTGGCTACACCTTC.

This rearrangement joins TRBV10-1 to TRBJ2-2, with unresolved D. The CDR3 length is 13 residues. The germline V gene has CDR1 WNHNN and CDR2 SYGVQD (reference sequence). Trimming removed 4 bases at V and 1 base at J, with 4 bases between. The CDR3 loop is CASSGENTGELFF. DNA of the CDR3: TGCGCCAGCAGTGGAGAGAACACCGGGGAGCTGTTTTTT.

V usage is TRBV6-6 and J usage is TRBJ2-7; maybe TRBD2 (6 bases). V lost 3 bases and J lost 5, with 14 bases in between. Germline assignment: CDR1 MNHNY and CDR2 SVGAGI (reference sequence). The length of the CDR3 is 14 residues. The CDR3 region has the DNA TGTGCCAGCAGTTATCGGAGGGGTGTTGACGAGCAGTACTTC. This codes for CASSYRRGVDEQYF.

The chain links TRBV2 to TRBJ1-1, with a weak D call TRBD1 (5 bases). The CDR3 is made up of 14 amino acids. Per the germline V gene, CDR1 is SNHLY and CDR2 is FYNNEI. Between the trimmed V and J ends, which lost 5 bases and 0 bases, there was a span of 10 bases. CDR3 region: CASSQDSMNTEAFF. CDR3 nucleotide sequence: TGTGCCAGCAGTCAAGACAGTATGAACACTGAAGCTTTCTTT. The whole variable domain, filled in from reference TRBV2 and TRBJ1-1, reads EPEVTQTPSHQVTQMGQEVILRCVPISNHLYFYWYRQILGQKVEFLVSFYNNEISEKSEIFDDQFSVERPDGSNFTLKIRSTKLEDSAMYFCASSQDSMNTEAFFGQGTRLTVV.

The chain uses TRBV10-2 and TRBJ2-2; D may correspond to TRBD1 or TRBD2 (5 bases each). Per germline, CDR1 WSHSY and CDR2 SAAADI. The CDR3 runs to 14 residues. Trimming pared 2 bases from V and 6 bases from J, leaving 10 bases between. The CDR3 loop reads CASSENLGAGELFF. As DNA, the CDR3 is TGCGCCAGCAGTGAGAACTTGGGGGCCGGGGAGCTGTTTTTT.

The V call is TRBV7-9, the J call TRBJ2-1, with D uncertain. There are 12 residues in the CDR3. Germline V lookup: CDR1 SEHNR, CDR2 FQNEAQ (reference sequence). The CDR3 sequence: CVSAPGSNEQFF. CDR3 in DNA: TGTGTAAGCGCGCCCGGATCCAATGAGCAGTTCTTC.

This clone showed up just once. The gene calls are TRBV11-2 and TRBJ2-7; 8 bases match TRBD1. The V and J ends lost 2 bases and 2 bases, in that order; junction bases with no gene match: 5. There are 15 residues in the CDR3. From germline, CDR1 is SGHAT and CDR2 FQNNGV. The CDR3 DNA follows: TGTGCCAGCAGCTTATCAGGGGGCTTTACCTACGAGCAGTACTTC. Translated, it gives CASSLSGGFTYEQYF.

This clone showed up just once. The CDR3 sequence is CASSLSGDRAMNTEAFF. CDR3 coding DNA: TGCGCCAGCAGCCTTTCTGGGGACAGAGCTATGAACACTGAAGCTTTCTTT. The chain links TRBV5-1 to TRBJ1-1, with 7 positions matching TRBD1. The V and J ends lost 4 bases and 0 bases, in that order; junction bases with no gene match: 12. CDR1 is SGHRS and CDR2 is YFSETQ in the germline V gene. CDR3 length: 17 residues.

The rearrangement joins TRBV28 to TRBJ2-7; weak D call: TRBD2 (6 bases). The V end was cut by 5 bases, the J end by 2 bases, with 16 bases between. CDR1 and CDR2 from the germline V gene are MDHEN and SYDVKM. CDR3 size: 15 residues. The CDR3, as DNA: TGTGCCAGCAGTCTTCGTGGAGGGCTCGCCTACGAGCAGTACTTC. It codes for CASSLRGGLAYEQYF.

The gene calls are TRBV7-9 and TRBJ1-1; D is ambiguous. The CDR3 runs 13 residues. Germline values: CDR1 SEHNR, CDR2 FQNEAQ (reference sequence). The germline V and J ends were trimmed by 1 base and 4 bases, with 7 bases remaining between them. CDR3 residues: CASSLEWPTEAFF. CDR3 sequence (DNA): TGTGCCAGCAGCTTAGAGTGGCCCACTGAAGCTTTCTTT.

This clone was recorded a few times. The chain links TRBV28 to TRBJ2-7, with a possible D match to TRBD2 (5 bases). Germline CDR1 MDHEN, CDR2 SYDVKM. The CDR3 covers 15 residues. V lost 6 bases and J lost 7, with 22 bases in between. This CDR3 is CASSTGALASAEQYF. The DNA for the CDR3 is TGTGCCAGCAGCACGGGTGCCCTAGCTTCTGCTGAGCAGTACTTC.

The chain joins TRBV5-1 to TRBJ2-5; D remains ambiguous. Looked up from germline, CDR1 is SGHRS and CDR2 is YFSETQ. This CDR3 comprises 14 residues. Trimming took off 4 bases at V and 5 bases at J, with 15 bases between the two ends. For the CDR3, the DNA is TGCGCCAGCAGCCTCAGGACGGTTAGGGAGACCCAGTACTTC. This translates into CASSLRTVRETQYF.

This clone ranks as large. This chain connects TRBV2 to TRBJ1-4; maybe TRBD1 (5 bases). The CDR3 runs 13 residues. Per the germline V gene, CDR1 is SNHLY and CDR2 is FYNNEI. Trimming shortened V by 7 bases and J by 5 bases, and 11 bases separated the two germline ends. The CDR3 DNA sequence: TGTGCCAGCACCAGGGACCACAATGAAAAACTGTTTTTT. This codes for CASTRDHNEKLFF.

The CDR3 region has the DNA TGTGCCAGCAGCTTTGGCAGTCTCTACGAGCAGTACTTC. Translated, it gives CASSFGSLYEQYF. The rearrangement uses TRBV7-9 and TRBJ2-7; D is uncertain. Germline values: CDR1 SEHNR, CDR2 FQNEAQ (reference sequence). V dropped 3 bases and J dropped 3 bases, with 9 bases sitting between them. The CDR3 contains 13 residues.

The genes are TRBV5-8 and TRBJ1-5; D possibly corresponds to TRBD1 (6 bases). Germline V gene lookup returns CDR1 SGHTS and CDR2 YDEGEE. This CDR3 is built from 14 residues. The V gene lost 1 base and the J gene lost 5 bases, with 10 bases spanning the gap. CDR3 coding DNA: TGTGCCAGCAGCTTGCGGGGGCGCGATCAGCCCCAGCATTTT. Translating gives CASSLRGRDQPQHF.

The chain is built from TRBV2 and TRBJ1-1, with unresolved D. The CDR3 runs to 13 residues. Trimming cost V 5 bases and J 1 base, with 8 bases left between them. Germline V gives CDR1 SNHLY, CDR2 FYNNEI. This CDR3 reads CASSRYQNTEAFF. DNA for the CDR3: TGTGCCAGCAGTCGGTACCAGAACACTGAAGCTTTCTTT.

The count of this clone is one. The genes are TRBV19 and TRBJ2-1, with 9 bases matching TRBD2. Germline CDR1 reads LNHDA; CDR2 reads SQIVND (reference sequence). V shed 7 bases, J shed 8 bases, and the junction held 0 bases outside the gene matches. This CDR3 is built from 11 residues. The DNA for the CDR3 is TGTGCCAGTAAGCGGGAGGATGAGCAGTTCTTC. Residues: CASKREDEQFF.

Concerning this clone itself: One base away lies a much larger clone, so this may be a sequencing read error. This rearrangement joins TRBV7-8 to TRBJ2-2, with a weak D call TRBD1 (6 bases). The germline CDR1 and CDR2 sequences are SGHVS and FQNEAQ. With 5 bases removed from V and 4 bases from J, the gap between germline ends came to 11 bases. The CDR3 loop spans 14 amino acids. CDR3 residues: CASSLDRFTGELFF. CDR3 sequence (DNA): TGTGCCAGCAGCCTTGACAGGTTCACCGGGGAGCTGTTTTTT.

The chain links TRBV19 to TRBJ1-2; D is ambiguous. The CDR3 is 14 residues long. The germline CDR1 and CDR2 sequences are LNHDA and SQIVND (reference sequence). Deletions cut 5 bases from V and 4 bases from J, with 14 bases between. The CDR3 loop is CASSLLETSYGYTF. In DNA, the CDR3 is TGTGCCAGTAGTCTACTGGAGACATCCTATGGCTACACCTTC.

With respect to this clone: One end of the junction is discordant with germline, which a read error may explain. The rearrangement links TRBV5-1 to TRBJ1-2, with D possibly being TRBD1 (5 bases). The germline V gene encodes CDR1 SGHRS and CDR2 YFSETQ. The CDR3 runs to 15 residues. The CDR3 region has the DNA TGCGCCAGCAGGTTGGGCCCAGGGAAGGACTATGGCTACACCTTC. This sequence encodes CASRLGPGKDYGYTF. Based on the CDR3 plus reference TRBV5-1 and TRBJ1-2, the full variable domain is KAGVTQTPRYLIKTRGQQVTLSCSPISGHRSVSWYQQTPGQGLQFLFEYFSETQRNKGNFPGRFSGRQFSNSRSEMNVSTLELGDSALYLCASRLGPGKDYGYTFGSGTRLTVV.

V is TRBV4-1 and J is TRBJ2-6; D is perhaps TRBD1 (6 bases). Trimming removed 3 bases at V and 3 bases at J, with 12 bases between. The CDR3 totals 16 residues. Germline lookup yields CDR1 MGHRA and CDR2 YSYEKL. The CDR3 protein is CASSQQTGFGANVLTF. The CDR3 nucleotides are TGCGCCAGCAGCCAGCAAACAGGGTTTGGGGCCAACGTCCTGACTTTC.

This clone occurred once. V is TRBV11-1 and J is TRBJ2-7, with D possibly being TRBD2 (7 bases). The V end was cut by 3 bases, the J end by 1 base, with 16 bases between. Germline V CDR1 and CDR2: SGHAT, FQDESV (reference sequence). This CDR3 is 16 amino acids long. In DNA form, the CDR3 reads TGTGCCAGCAGCTTTCCTCGCGGGGGCGCGTCCTACGAGCAGTACTTC. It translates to CASSFPRGGASYEQYF.